This T cell receptor beta chain was identified during a study of preoperative IRX-2 immunotherapy in early breast cancer (dated by TCRdb to between 2017 and 2020). The V end loses 5 bases and the J end loses 3 bases, and a stretch of 16 bases separates them. The germline V gene (reference sequence) provides CDR1 LNHDA and CDR2 SQIVND. The CDR3 runs 15 residues from the cysteine to the phenylalanine. Only CDR3 DNA remains: 45 bases, in frame from the first base. The method was the immunoSEQ multiplex PCR assay. The table was pulled from immuneACCESS by TCRdb, which kept in-frame rearrangements only. Such tables lose some clones; where checked, under half of the loss comes from unresolved V genes, and the rest has no known cause. The sample profile shows thousands of clones; 60% to 85% of them were found once. The ten largest clones take up roughly 18% of the sample. This specimen's treatment or condition label, per the study, means: preoperative locoregional IRX-2 cytokine immunotherapy. The samples were obtained from a phase Ib study that tested preoperative, locoregional IRX-2 cytokine immunotherapy designed to prime immune responses. Patients with early-stage breast cancer who were given IRX-2 before surgery served as donors.

On this clone: Its cognate antigen has yet to be identified. Base-call qualities are not available, and no considerably larger clone is one nucleotide away.

This sequence was found in a human donor with breast cancer. Rearrangement joined TRBV19 to TRBJ1-1; the D segment could be TRBD1, given 5 matching bases. The material sequenced was tumor tissue, taken before IRX-2 immunotherapy. The nucleotides are TGTGCCAGTAGTCCCCACTCGGGGCCGTACACTGAAGCTTTCTTT. It translates to CASSPHSGPYTEAFF.